The next 5 T cell receptor beta chains were all read from a single sample in a study of shared clonotypes between healthy human individuals. Data came from immunoSEQ multiplex PCR; TCRdb stores just in-frame clones and leaves some out. The profile shows around 88,000 clones, almost 70% of them singletons. Sequencing was performed on memory CD8+ T cells sorted from blood. Subset given: CD45RO+ cells pooled with CCR7-negative TemRA cells. These receptors all come from a man aged 25 to 45 in good health.

A few counts support this clone. The chain has TRBV9 and TRBJ2-7; tentative D call: TRBD1 (6 bases). Germline V gene lookup returns CDR1 SGDLS and CDR2 YYNGEE. This CDR3 contains 14 residues. V was shortened by 4 bases and J by 2 bases, with 13 bases between the two germline ends. CDR3 nucleotides: TGTGCCAGCAGCCCACAGGGTGTCCCCTACGAGCAGTACTTC. Translating gives CASSPQGVPYEQYF.

This rearrangement joins TRBV19 to TRBJ2-2; tentative D call: TRBD2 (6 bases). The V and J ends lost 10 bases and 3 bases respectively, with 21 bases between them. The CDR3 totals 16 residues. The germline gives CDR1 LNHDA, CDR2 SQIVND (reference sequence). The CDR3 nucleotides read TGTGCCACCCGGGGGTCCATTCGATCGTACACCGGGGAGCTGTTTTTT. Protein sequence: CATRGSIRSYTGELFF. The complete variable domain, with remaining parts taken from reference TRBV19 and TRBJ2-2, reads DGGITQSPKYLFRKEGQNVTLSCEQNLNHDAMYWYRQDPGQGLRLIYYSQIVNDFQKGDIAEGYSVSREKKESFPLTVTSAQKNPTAFYLCATRGSIRSYTGELFFGEGSRLTVL.

This clone was found many times. Other DNA variants within this sample encode the same CDR3. The chain has TRBV6-4 and TRBJ2-3; tentative D call: TRBD2 (6 bases). Germline V gene data show CDR1 as MRHNA and CDR2 as SNTAGT. The CDR3 extends over 15 amino acids. The V end lost 2 bases, the J end lost 0 bases, and 9 bases lay between the germline ends. This CDR3 is CASSDGSGSTDTQYF. In nucleotides, the CDR3 is TGTGCCAGCAGTGACGGGAGCGGGAGCACAGATACGCAGTATTTT.

This chain links TRBV9 with TRBJ2-1; 12 bases map to TRBD2. With V trimmed by 0 bases and J by 9 bases, 10 bases remained unmatched. The CDR3 is 17 amino acids. Per germline, CDR1 SGDLS and CDR2 YYNGEE. CDR3 sequence (DNA): TGTGCCAGCAGCGTAGCTGGTTCGACTAGCGGGAGCGGTGAGCAGTTCTTC. Encoded protein: CASSVAGSTSGSGEQFF.

V and J are TRBV27 and TRBJ2-3; D is unclear. Trimming took off 8 bases at V and 1 base at J, with 10 bases between the two ends. Germline CDR1 reads MNHEY; CDR2 reads SMNVEV (reference sequence). CDR3 size: 13 residues. The CDR3 here is CASQHPGTDTQYF. DNA for the CDR3: TGTGCCAGCCAACACCCGGGCACAGATACGCAGTATTTT.